Below are 10 T cell receptor beta chains sequenced from a single sample in a study of Ad26.COV2.S vaccination and SARS-CoV-2 variants. Assay: immunoSEQ multiplex PCR; the TCRdb copy retains only in-frame clones and omits some. The table has hundreds of thousands of clones, about nine tenths seen once. Treatment noted: around 19 received Ad26.COV2.S at low or high dose, single or two shots; about 5 received placebo; per-sample allocation not given. After the first vaccine or placebo injection, samples were drawn on day 63. Specimen: peripheral blood, collected in a trial of Ad26.COV2.S vaccine versus placebo. These TCRs come from a person aged 18-65 years who received the Ad26.COV2.S COVID-19 vaccine or a placebo.

The CDR3 spells CASSPDRVGDTQYF. For the CDR3, the DNA is TGTGCCAGCAGCCCCGACAGGGTAGGGGATACGCAGTATTTT. V usage is TRBV11-3 and J usage is TRBJ2-3, with TRBD1 matching over 7 bases. CDR1 and CDR2 (germline): SGHNT, YENEEA. The CDR3 contains 14 residues. V lost 5 bases to trimming and J lost 6 bases; unmatched junction nucleotides: 8. The full variable domain, its missing parts supplied by reference TRBV11-3 and TRBJ2-3, is EAGVVQSPRYKIIEKKQPVAFWCNPISGHNTLYWYLQNLGQGPELLIRYENEEAVDDSQLPKDRFSAERLKGVDSTLKIQPAELGDSAVYLCASSPDRVGDTQYFGPGTRLTVL.

This chain links TRBV5-5 with TRBJ2-4; TRBD2 might be the D (5 bases). V lost 3 bases and J 7 bases, leaving 14 bases between the germline ends. The CDR3 is 14 amino acids. Germline values: CDR1 SGHKS, CDR2 YYEKEE (reference sequence). The CDR3 nucleotides read TGTGCCAGCAGCTCGTTTCCGGGAAAGAACATTCAGTACTTC. Its translation: CASSSFPGKNIQYF.

The V gene is TRBV14, the J gene TRBJ2-5; D unclear. This CDR3 has 13 amino acids. Per the germline V gene, CDR1 is SGHDN and CDR2 is FVKESK. Deletions cut 1 base from V and 3 bases from J, with 6 bases between. CDR3 bases: TGTGCCAGCAGCCAAGTAGGAAAAGAGACCCAGTACTTC. Protein: CASSQVGKETQYF.

This clone was recorded only once. The CDR3 DNA is TGCGCCAGCAGCCAACCCCCGGGAAGGGCAGCAACTCCTCTTGAAGCTTTCTTT. Amino acids: CASSQPPGRAATPLEAFF. The V and J genes are TRBV4-1 and TRBJ1-1, with no clear D. CDR1 is MGHRA, CDR2 YSYEKL, per germline. The CDR3 runs 18 residues. The germline V and J ends were trimmed by 2 bases and 7 bases, with 26 bases remaining between them.

This clone is a singleton in its sample. The rearrangement joins TRBV7-2 to TRBJ2-7; 7 nucleotides agree with TRBD1. The CDR3 has 17 residues. V dropped 0 bases and J dropped 1; count of bases not matched to a gene: 9. The germline V gene has CDR1 SGHTA and CDR2 FQGNSA. The CDR3 nucleotides read TGTGCCAGCAGCTTAGCAGGCAGGGGGAGCGGATCCTACGAGCAGTACTTC. Its protein product is CASSLAGRGSGSYEQYF.

The chain links TRBV7-2 to TRBJ2-1; D gene uncertain. Germline V gene data show CDR1 as SGHTA and CDR2 as FQGNSA. The V end was cut by 6 bases, the J end by 8 bases, with 11 bases between. The CDR3 is 12 amino acids. In DNA form, the CDR3 reads TGTGCCAGCAGTCAAGGTTGGGATGAGCAGTTCTTC. It encodes CASSQGWDEQFF.

The chain couples TRBV29-1 to TRBJ2-2; D possibly matches TRBD1 or TRBD2 (5 bases each). CDR3 length: 12 residues. Looked up from germline, CDR1 is SQVTM and CDR2 is ANQGSEA. V was shortened by 0 bases and J by 9 bases, with 8 bases between the two germline ends. The chain's CDR3 is CSVEEWDRELFF. DNA for the CDR3: TGCAGCGTTGAAGAGTGGGACCGGGAGCTGTTTTTT.

Points on this clone: The DNA is left out, because the CDR3 cannot be placed on it with certainty; the CDR3 is given as TCRdb lists it. V usage is TRBV9 and J usage is TRBJ2-7. From its first to its last residue, the CDR3 has 13 amino acids. The germline CDR1 and CDR2 sequences are SGDLS and YYNGEE. CDR3 amino acids: CASSVGEGAPRYF.

This clone was counted only a few times. This chain links TRBV27 with TRBJ2-2; 11 bases line up with TRBD2. Germline V gene lookup returns CDR1 MNHEY and CDR2 SMNVEV (reference sequence). The CDR3 runs 17 residues. V shed 4 bases, J shed 1 base, and the junction held 5 bases outside the gene matches. The CDR3 sequence: CASSWLAGGGNTGELFF. The DNA for the CDR3 is TGTGCCAGCAGTTGGCTAGCGGGAGGAGGGAACACCGGGGAGCTGTTTTTT.

This chain links TRBV7-8 with TRBJ1-2; D unclear. The V end lost 5 bases, the J end lost 1 base, and 2 bases lay between the germline ends. Germline assignment: CDR1 SGHVS and CDR2 FQNEAQ. CDR3 size: 11 residues. The CDR3 spells CASSLNYGYTF. CDR3 in DNA: TGTGCCAGCAGCCTTAACTATGGCTACACCTTC.